This TCR beta chain was observed in a study of cytomegalovirus exposure and HLA in healthy donors. General study findings and limits: Relative to the approximately 700-donor mean, N-insertions were reportedly fewer in an Asian-associated ancestry cluster in a later analysis. Trimming of TCR beta V- and J-genes showed a link, identified in a later analysis, to a missense DCLRE1C variant. Cytomegalovirus-associated TCR beta chains were listed, numbering under 200.

Primers: 60 Vbeta forward and 13 Jbeta reverse. Measured with immunoSEQ multiplex PCR; TCRdb has only the in-frame clones, and not every one. The sample contains roughly 100,000 clones, more than 75% of which appear only once. The CDR3 length is 16 residues. Per the germline V gene, CDR1 is SEHNR and CDR2 is FQNEAQ (reference sequence). Notes on this clone: Its specificity is not known. Its ends do not fully match the called genes, so a read error is possible.

V is TRBV7-9 and J is TRBJ2-7; 7 bases align to TRBD1. The TCR sequence derives from a woman between 40 and 55 years old in good health and CMV-seronegative. Sequencing used PBMCs. The CDR3 DNA follows: TGTTCCAGCAGCTTACGGCCGACAGGGATATCCTACGAGCAGTACTTC. Amino acids: CSSSLRPTGISYEQYF.